These 25 T cell receptor beta chains were sequenced from one sample in a study of breast tumors, draining lymph nodes, adjacent tissues. Samples came from axillary lymph nodes draining the breast cancer. TCRdb re-called the multiplex PCR reads with MiXCR, one entry per CDR3 protein. The sample holds approximately 130,000 distinct CDR3 sequences, about 20% seen once. The sequenced sample consisted of axillary lymph node tissue. The receptors were sampled from a female donor with breast cancer. Some clones in this sample may be carry-over from other donors' samples.

Points on this clonotype: Likely a read error: the CDR3 ends without its conserved phenylalanine or tryptophan. The chain couples TRBV5-1 to TRBJ2-5; 14 bases are a match to TRBD2. J lost 5 bases, V lost 4 bases, and 19 bases had no gene match. This CDR3 is 20 amino acids long. Germline CDR1 SGHRS, CDR2 YFSETQ. The chain's CDR3 is CASSLKGTSGRSGPWETQYL. CDR3 in DNA: TGCGCCAGCAGCCTCAAGGGGACTAGCGGGAGATCAGGACCTTGGGAGACCCAGTACCTC.

This clonotype was seen more than once but under ten times. The chain employs TRBV12-3 or TRBV12-4 and TRBJ2-3; D unresolved. This CDR3 comprises 13 residues. V gave up 4 bases and J gave up 2 bases, with 7 bases separating them. CDR3 coding DNA: TGTGCCAGCAGTTCACAGATCACAGATACGCAGTATTTT. It translates to CASSSQITDTQYF.

At least ten counts were recorded for this clonotype. J is TRBJ2-1 and V is TRBV5-1; 13 bases match TRBD2. Trimming took 2 bases from V and 10 from J; bases not matched to a gene: 6. There are 15 residues in the CDR3. The germline gives CDR1 SGHRS, CDR2 YFSETQ. CDR3 amino acids: CASSFGLAGVDEQFF. The CDR3 DNA reads TGCGCCAGCAGCTTCGGACTAGCGGGAGTAGACGAGCAGTTCTTC.

This chain connects TRBV20-1 to TRBJ2-3; no clear D gene. Trimming took 2 bases from V and 6 from J, leaving 12 bases between them. Germline CDR1 and CDR2: DFQATT and SNEGSKA (reference sequence). The CDR3 loop spans 13 amino acids. CDR3 sequence (DNA): TGCAGTGCTAGAATGCTGGCCCAGGATACGCAGTATTTT. Amino acid sequence: CSARMLAQDTQYF.

The rearrangement links TRBV20-1 to TRBJ1-1, with no clear D. Looked up from germline, CDR1 is DFQATT and CDR2 is SNEGSKA (reference sequence). Trimming took 3 bases from V and 4 from J, leaving 6 bases between them. The CDR3 loop spans 11 amino acids. The CDR3 DNA is TGCAGTGCTAGCGAATTCACTGAAGCTTTCTTT. This sequence encodes CSASEFTEAFF.

As for this clonotype: A much larger clonotype is one base distant, so this may be a read error. The chain employs TRBV14 and TRBJ2-7; possible D gene TRBD2, 6 bases. Germline V gives CDR1 SGHDN, CDR2 FVKESK. The CDR3 runs 16 residues. Trimming removed 0 bases from V and 1 base from J, with 13 bases in between. The CDR3: CASSQDGGDASYEQYF. CDR3 sequence (DNA): TGTGCCAGCAGCCAAGATGGCGGGGATGCGTCCTACGAGCAGTACTTC. The full variable domain, in which reference TRBV14 and TRBJ2-7 provide the parts outside the CDR3, is EAGVTQFPSHSVIEKGQTVTLRCDPISGHDNLYWYRRVMGKEIKFLLHFVKESKQDESGMPNNRFLAERTGGTYSTLKVQPAELEDSGVYFCASSQDGGDASYEQYFGPGTRLTVT.

This clonotype was found many times. The CDR3 loop is CATSAPSTDTQYF. The DNA of the CDR3 is TGTGCCACCAGCGCCCCCAGCACAGATACGCAGTATTTT. This chain joins TRBV24-1 and TRBJ2-3; D is unresolved. CDR1 KGHDR and CDR2 SFDVKD come from the germline V gene. V was clipped by 7 bases and J by 0 bases, with 7 bases between them. This CDR3 contains 13 residues.

About this clonotype: Given a much more abundant clone one base away, this may be a read error. This rearrangement joins TRBV5-1 to TRBJ1-3; possible D gene TRBD1, 6 bases. Per the germline V gene, CDR1 is SGHRS and CDR2 is YFSETQ. This CDR3 has 18 amino acids. In DNA form, the CDR3 reads TGCGCCAGCAGCTTGGCCAAAGGACAGCAGAGCTCTAGAAACACCATATATTTT. Amino acids: CASSLAKGQQSSRNTIYF.

This clonotype was counted ten times or more. The chain carries TRBV15 and TRBJ1-4; D perhaps matches TRBD1 (5 bases). Per the germline V gene, CDR1 is LNHNV and CDR2 is YYDKDF (reference sequence). The germline V and J ends were trimmed by 5 bases and 4 bases, with 14 bases remaining between them. The CDR3 spans 15 residues. CDR3 sequence (DNA): TGTGCCACCAGCGAGGAGGGACGAAGTAATGAAAAACTGTTTTTT. Translated: CATSEEGRSNEKLFF.

Of note for this clonotype: Given a much more abundant clone one base away, this may be a read error. The CDR3 loop is CASSQTTGGYGQYF. CDR3 sequence (DNA): TGTGCCAGCAGCCAAACGACAGGGGGCTACGGGCAGTACTTC. The rearrangement uses TRBV11-2 and TRBJ2-7; 10 nucleotides align to TRBD1. The germline CDR1 and CDR2 sequences are SGHAT and FQNNGV. The CDR3 covers 14 residues.

This rearrangement joins TRBV20-1 to TRBJ1-1; D gene ambiguous. Trimming took 7 bases from V and 0 from J, leaving 3 bases between them. Germline assignment: CDR1 DFQATT and CDR2 SNEGSKA (reference sequence). The CDR3 is 10 amino acids. CDR3 region: CSGLNTEAFF. CDR3 nucleotides: TGCAGTGGGCTGAACACTGAAGCTTTCTTT.

This clonotype occurred many times. The rearrangement links TRBV19 to TRBJ2-3; D may be TRBD1 or TRBD2 (5 bases each). The length of the CDR3 is 14 residues. Germline V gene lookup returns CDR1 LNHDA and CDR2 SQIVND (reference sequence). V was shortened by 9 bases and J by 2 bases, with 15 bases between the two germline ends. The CDR3 coding sequence is TGTGCCAGCCTTTCCAGGGAGATCACAGATACGCAGTATTTT. Translating gives CASLSREITDTQYF. Full variable domain (remainder filled in from reference TRBV19 and TRBJ2-3): DGGITQSPKYLFRKEGQNVTLSCEQNLNHDAMYWYRQDPGQGLRLIYYSQIVNDFQKGDIAEGYSVSREKKESFPLTVTSAQKNPTAFYLCASLSREITDTQYFGPGTRLTVL.

This clonotype has ten or more counts. The chain carries TRBV20-1 and TRBJ1-2; 7 bases align to TRBD1. Germline CDR1 reads DFQATT; CDR2 reads SNEGSKA (reference sequence). The CDR3 is 13 amino acids. The junction had 4 bases not matched to a gene; V was cut back by 2 bases and J by 4 bases. This chain's CDR3 is CSARTEGAYGYTF. The CDR3 DNA follows: TGCAGTGCTAGAACGGAGGGGGCCTATGGCTACACCTTC.

The table lists this clonotype with many counts. The chain couples TRBV12-3 or TRBV12-4 to TRBJ1-5; TRBD1 might be the D (6 bases). The CDR3 length is 14 residues. The V end lost 6 bases, the J end lost 6 bases, and 15 bases lay between the germline ends. The CDR3 is CASRAQGRVQPQHF. The CDR3 coding sequence is TGTGCCAGCAGGGCTCAGGGGCGGGTTCAGCCCCAGCATTTT.

This clonotype has only a few counts. The rearrangement links TRBV11-2 to TRBJ2-5; TRBD1 agrees at 7 bases. The CDR3 runs 17 residues. The germline V gene encodes CDR1 SGHAT and CDR2 FQNNGV. V shed 5 bases, J shed 4 bases, and the junction held 16 bases outside the gene matches. CDR3 bases: TGTGCCAGCAGCCGTACAGGGGACCCCGCCAGCCCAGAGACCCAGTACTTC. This translates into CASSRTGDPASPETQYF. The entire variable domain, with the rest obtained from reference TRBV11-2 and TRBJ2-5, is as follows: EAGVAQSPRYKIIEKRQSVAFWCNPISGHATLYWYQQILGQGPKLLIQFQNNGVVDDSQLPKDRFSAERLKGVDSTLKIQPAKLEDSAVYLCASSRTGDPASPETQYFGPGTRLLVL.

This clonotype was counted a few times. Since a much larger clone is just one base distant, this may be a read error. The CDR3 is CSASNYEQSF. The CDR3 DNA follows: TGCAGTGCTAGTAACTACGAGCAGTCCTTC. V gene TRBV20-1 combines with J gene TRBJ2-7, with D unresolved. In germline, CDR1 is DFQATT, CDR2 SNEGSKA (reference sequence). CDR3 length equals 10 residues.

This clonotype has at least ten counts. The V call is TRBV12-3 or TRBV12-4, the J call TRBJ2-7; 15 bases agree with TRBD2. The CDR3 length is 18 residues. Trimming removed 5 bases from V and 4 bases from J; junction bases left unmatched: 12. CDR3 region: CASSRTSGRAGPRYEQYF. The CDR3 coding sequence is TGTGCCAGCAGTCGGACTAGCGGGAGGGCCGGGCCCCGGTACGAGCAGTACTTC.

This clonotype was seen at least ten times. The chain is built from TRBV12-3 or TRBV12-4 and TRBJ2-3; D might be TRBD1 (5 bases). V shed 3 bases and J shed 1 base, with 14 bases lying between them. The CDR3 spans 16 residues. CDR3 residues: CASSFRRGGGTDTQYF. For the CDR3, the DNA is TGTGCCAGCAGTTTTCGAAGGGGCGGAGGCACAGATACGCAGTATTTT.

Worth noting for this clonotype: A read error may explain this, as a much larger clone is one base away. This is likely a read error, given that the CDR3 carries no conserved phenylalanine or tryptophan at its end. V is TRBV11-2 and J is TRBJ1-5; D remains ambiguous. Trimming left V 5 bases short and J 2 bases short, with 7 bases between. This CDR3 has 13 amino acids. CDR1 SGHAT and CDR2 FQNNGV come from the germline V gene. The CDR3 is CASSSSRNQPQHS. In nucleotides, the CDR3 is TGTGCCAGCAGCAGCTCCCGCAATCAGCCCCAGCATTCT.

A note on this clonotype: A much bigger clone sits one base away, suggesting this may be a read error. The chain uses TRBV9 and TRBJ1-2; the D gene is possibly TRBD1 (5 bases). V was cut by 3 bases and J by 8 bases, with 20 bases left in between. Germline V gene sequence: CDR1 SGDLS, CDR2 YYNGEE. The CDR3 totals 15 residues. Here the CDR3 reads CASSAGEGRVGGYTF. In nucleotides, the CDR3 is TGTGCCAGCAGCGCCGGGGAGGGGAGGGTAGGGGGCTACACCTTC.

On this clonotype itself: At one of its ends the junction is not consistent with the germline gene, which may arise from a read error. V is TRBV5-1 and J is TRBJ2-1; D is possibly TRBD1 or TRBD2 (6 bases each). The CDR3 has 15 amino acids. CDR1 and CDR2 from the germline V gene are SGHRS and YFSETQ. This CDR3 reads CASSSNQGSLGERVF. CDR3 nucleotides: TGCGCCAGCAGCTCTAATCAGGGGAGTTTGGGTGAGCGGGTCTTC.

The table lists this clonotype with many counts. The rearrangement links TRBV28 to TRBJ1-6, with 9 bases that match TRBD1. Germline CDR1 reads MDHEN; CDR2 reads SYDVKM. Trimming at V came to 6 bases and at J to 13 bases, leaving 7 bases not matched to a gene. The CDR3 is 13 residues long. The CDR3 DNA is TGTGCCAGCAGGCTTTTACAGGGGGCCCCCCTCCACTTT. It translates to CASRLLQGAPLHF.

This clonotype was recorded at least ten times. The chain links TRBV4-1 to TRBJ1-2; 9 bases are shared with TRBD1. The V gene end was trimmed by 3 bases and the J gene end by 6 bases; junction bases not matched to a gene: 11. CDR1 is MGHRA and CDR2 is YSYEKL in the germline V gene. CDR3 length: 16 residues. The CDR3 bases are TGCGCCAGCAGCCACCCAGCCGGGACAGGGCGGGATGGCTACACCTTC. The encoded protein is CASSHPAGTGRDGYTF.

This clonotype appeared many times. The chain employs TRBV20-1 and TRBJ2-3; TRBD1 aligns across 9 bases. V dropped 3 bases and J dropped 5; count of bases not matched to a gene: 9. The germline CDR1 and CDR2 sequences are DFQATT and SNEGSKA (reference sequence). This CDR3 has 15 residues. The CDR3 region has the DNA TGCAGTGCTAGTGGGACAGGGCCCCGGGGAGATACGCAGTATTTT. It encodes CSASGTGPRGDTQYF.

The chain combines TRBV28 with TRBJ1-5; D not resolved. CDR1 is MDHEN, CDR2 SYDVKM, per germline. V lost 2 bases and J 4 bases, leaving 21 bases between the germline ends. This CDR3 has 18 residues. The CDR3 sequence: CASSLRSRDWGKNQPQHF. The CDR3 region has the DNA TGTGCCAGCAGTTTAAGGTCGAGGGATTGGGGAAAAAATCAGCCCCAGCATTTT.